Listed below are T cell receptor beta chains from one sample, sequenced in a study of primary melanoma T cells and metastatic recurrence. Repertoires were generated with immunoSEQ multiplex PCR, while TCRdb's copy carries only in-frame clones and drops some. This sample has under 150 clones, with more than 60% found just once. The sample taken for sequencing was melanoma tumor tissue. Receptors were obtained from a human donor with melanoma. Each CDR3 is given with its conserved first and last residue. A D gene is named only where the DNA matches it firmly. A clone size is listed for some rows: how often the clone was seen (once, few, many), or a class if it is expanded.

D gene,clone size,V gene,J gene,CDR3 DNA,CDR3 protein
TRBD2,-,TRBV6-8,TRBJ2-7,TGTGCCAGCAGAAGACTAGCGGGAGGCGGCGGCGAGCAGTACTTC,CASRRLAGGGGEQYF
TRBD1,-,TRBV19,TRBJ2-3,TGTGCCACGAAGCCGACAGGGAGCACAGATACGCAGTATTTT,CATKPTGSTDTQYF
-,-,TRBV30,TRBJ2-1,TGTGCCTGGAGTGTACTAGATGGCCAATTCTTC,CAWSVLDGQFF
-,-,TRBV11-3,TRBJ2-5,TGTGCCAGCAAGACGGGGACTCCAGGGGAGACCCAGTACTTC,CASKTGTPGETQYF
-,-,TRBV6-8,TRBJ2-5,TGTGCCAGCAGTACCCAGGGCGGAGCATCATGGACCCAGTACTTC,CASSTQGGASWTQYF
-,-,TRBV28,TRBJ2-6,TGTGCCAGCAGCCTCCATGGATCTGGGGCCAACGTCCTGACTTTC,CASSLHGSGANVLTF
-,-,TRBV11-3,TRBJ2-7,TGTGCCAGCAGCGCCGCGGGCAGCCGATACTACGAGCAGTACTTC,CASSAAGSRYYEQYF
TRBD1,few,TRBV28,TRBJ2-2,TGTGCCAGCAGTGCGAGGGGGCGTACCGGGGAGCTGTTTTTT,CASSARGRTGELFF
-,-,TRBV18,TRBJ2-1,TGTGCCAGCTCACCACCTTCAGGGTCCTACAATGAACAGTTCTTC,CASSPPSGSYNEQFF
TRBD1,-,TRBV19,TRBJ2-2,TGTGCCAGTAGTATCACAGGGGGAGCCGGCACCGGGGAGCTGTTTTTT,CASSITGGAGTGELFF
-,few,TRBV15,TRBJ1-2,TGTGCCACCAGCAGAGGGGGGGCCGGATTGGATGGCTACACCTTC,CATSRGGAGLDGYTF
-,once,TRBV7-2,TRBJ2-7,TGTGCCAGCCCTCGGGACCGAACCTACGAGCAGTACTTC,CASPRDRTYEQYF
-,-,TRBV7-2,TRBJ2-7,TGTGCCAGCAGCTCCGGACCGAACTACGAGCAGTACTTC,CASSSGPNYEQYF
-,-,TRBV18,TRBJ2-6,TGTGCCAGCTCACCAAACACCGGTGCCAACGTCCTGACTTTC,CASSPNTGANVLTF
-,-,TRBV28,TRBJ1-2,TGTGCCAGCAGTTTGTGGGGACGGATCGTCGAGAACTATGGCTACACCTTC,CASSLWGRIVENYGYTF
TRBD1,-,TRBV12-5,TRBJ2-7,TGTGCTAGTGGTCGGGACAGCTCCTACGAGCAGTACTTC,CASGRDSSYEQYF
-,-,TRBV19,TRBJ2-5,TGTGCCAGTAGTTTCCAGGGCCTAGGGGTAGAGACCCAGTACTTC,CASSFQGLGVETQYF
TRBD2,-,TRBV5-1,TRBJ2-1,TGCGCCAGCAGCTTGGAACTAGCGATGTGTGAGCAGTTCTTC,CASSLELAMCEQFF
TRBD1,once,TRBV28,TRBJ1-2,TGTGCCAGCAGTTCCACAGGGGTGCGCCGGTCTGGCTACACCTTC,CASSSTGVRRSGYTF
TRBD1,-,TRBV11-3,TRBJ2-3,TGTGCCAGCAGCTTAGGACAGGGCCCAGATACGCAGTATTTT,CASSLGQGPDTQYF
-,-,TRBV28,TRBJ2-7,TGTGCCAGCAGAACCGGGACTCGAGAGCAGTACTTC,CASRTGTREQYF
-,few,TRBV14,TRBJ2-5,TGTGCCAGCAGCCAGGTACACTTTCCGCAAGAGACCCAGTACTTC,CASSQVHFPQETQYF
-,-,TRBV12-1,TRBJ2-5,TGTGCCAGCAGACCTACAGGGCAAGAGACCCAGTACTTC,CASRPTGQETQYF
TRBD2,-,TRBV6-8,TRBJ2-5,TGTGCCAGCAGTTACTCTATAGGGACTAGCGAAGAGACCCAGTACTTC,CASSYSIGTSEETQYF
TRBD2,-,TRBV4-1,TRBJ2-1,TGCGCCAGCAGCCAGGCTAGCGGGAGGGCCTGGAATGAGCAGTTCTTC,CASSQASGRAWNEQFF
TRBD1,-,TRBV19,TRBJ2-2,TGTGCCAGTTGCGCATGGACAGGGTCCGGGGAGCTGTTTTTT,CASCAWTGSGELFF
-,-,TRBV19,TRBJ1-2,TGTGCCAGTAGCCCCGGGGCAGGGGAGGGAAGAGTCTATGGCTACACCTTC,CASSPGAGEGRVYGYTF
-,-,TRBV9,TRBJ2-3,TGTGCCAGCAGCGACGGACCCCGCACAGATACGCAGTATTTT,CASSDGPRTDTQYF
TRBD2,-,TRBV11-3,TRBJ2-1,TGTGCCAGCACCCTATTTGCTAGCGGGAAAGACAATGAGCAGTTCTTC,CASTLFASGKDNEQFF
-,-,TRBV19,TRBJ1-5,TGTGCCAGTAGTAGGGCAGGGGGCAATCAGCCCCAGCATTTT,CASSRAGGNQPQHF
-,-,TRBV19,TRBJ1-1,TGTGCCAGTACCCCGACAGGTCTCGGAGAAGCTTTCTTT,CASTPTGLGEAFF
-,once,TRBV6-8,TRBJ1-6,TGTGCCAGCAGTTACGGGACAACATATAATTCACCCCTCCACTTT,CASSYGTTYNSPLHF
TRBD1,once,TRBV6-8,TRBJ1-2,TGTGCCAGCAGTTACGTCGGACAGGGGGCTTATGGCTACACCTTC,CASSYVGQGAYGYTF
TRBD2,-,TRBV10-3,TRBJ2-7,TGTGCCATCAGTGAGCCTAGCGGGCTTGGCTCCTACGAGCAGTACTTC,CAISEPSGLGSYEQYF
-,few,TRBV4-1,TRBJ2-6,TGCGCCAGCAGCCAAGAGGGGCGGAGAAGCTCTGGGGCCAACGTCCTGACTTTC,CASSQEGRRSSGANVLTF
-,-,TRBV10-2,TRBJ1-1,TGCGCCAGCAACGGAGACGACACTGAAGCTTTCTTT,CASNGDDTEAFF
TRBD1,-,TRBV29-1,TRBJ1-1,TGCAGCGGTGGACAGGGGGGAGTGAACACTGAAGCTTTCTTT,CSGGQGGVNTEAFF
TRBD1,-,TRBV29-1,TRBJ1-5,TGCAGCGCAAGAACAGGGGCCCGCGGGGCGCCCCAGCATTTT,CSARTGARGAPQHF
-,few,TRBV15,TRBJ1-4,TGTGCCACCAGCAGATCCCAGGGAACTGAAGAAAAACTGTTTTTT,CATSRSQGTEEKLFF
-,-,TRBV5-1,TRBJ2-6,TGCGCCAGCAGCTTGTCCGATGTCGGGGCCAATGTCCTGACTTTC,CASSLSDVGANVLTF
-,-,TRBV5-1,TRBJ2-4,TGCGCCAGCAGCCCTGGGGACCTAGCCAAAAACATTCAGTACTTC,CASSPGDLAKNIQYF